The present T cell receptor beta chain was sequenced within a study of immune evolution from preneoplasia to lung adenocarcinoma. Using immunoSEQ multiplex PCR, the repertoire was profiled, and TCRdb retains in-frame clones only, with some absent. The repertoire consists of roughly 4,700 clones, with 76% occurring once and the leading ten covering more than 6.5%. This receptor was identified in a person aged 60 to 85 with lung adenocarcinoma. Sequenced: FFPE adjacent normal lung tissue.

CDR3 protein: CASRPTGTGELFF. CDR3 coding DNA: TGTGCCAGCAGACCGACAGGGACCGGGGAGCTGTTTTTT. This rearrangement joins TRBV14 to TRBJ2-2; 7 bases match TRBD1. Germline loops: CDR1 SGHDN, CDR2 FVKESK. The ends lost 6 bases at V and 5 bases at J; junction bases unmatched: 3. The CDR3 consists of 13 residues.